This TCR beta chain was profiled in a study of blood T cells in healthy people across ages (dated by TCRdb to about 2015). Study-level background: In model experiments, template switching captured roughly one uniquely barcoded TCR beta cDNA molecule for every two T cells. The study measured age-related changes in TCR beta repertoire diversity using deep sequencing normalized with unique cDNA molecular identifiers. The donors were divided into four age groups: young (average approximately 17 years), middle-aged (about 40), aged (around 67) and long-lived (around 87). To avoid experimental bias, donors of different ages were spread randomly across the sequencing lanes. Using the same blood draw, the study looked at two additional independent replicas of 1 million unique cDNA reads for two donors, one aged 18 to 30 and the other aged 80 or older.

Notes on this clonotype: Its antigen specificity is not known. Base qualities were left out, and no much larger clone turns up one base away.

What the authors observed across the whole study: Because donor CMV infection status was unknown, age-related changes in expanded clonotypes were potentially confounded. Observed TCR beta diversity per million T cells fell roughly linearly with age, and a significant reduction was already apparent by age about 43. Because profiling used bulk unsorted PBMCs, naive and antigen-experienced compartments could not be compared conclusively. Estimates of total diversity from one million sequenced T cells were regarded as lower bounds and underestimates. There was a strong correlation between observed TCR beta diversity and the percentage of naive T cells measured by flow cytometry. Compared with the aged group, more naive CD4+ T cells, fewer expanded clones and increased TCR diversity were shown by the long-lived group, suggesting age selection.

Preparation of the library involved 5' RACE. The listed sequencing device is Illumina HiSeq 2500. The second PCR ran for about 7 to 11 cycles and used a J-beta primer mix along with a sample-barcoded 5' primer. A unique molecular identifier was introduced onto each TCR beta cDNA molecule by a template-switch 5' adaptor carrying 12 random nucleotides. Each sample yielded at least 2.5 million CDR3-containing paired-end reads. All of the RNA was converted into first-strand cDNA using the Mint cDNA synthesis kit, with a TRBC-specific oligonucleotide serving as the primer. After uracil-DNA glycosylase treatment, a first 18-cycle PCR used universal primers M1SS and BC2_uni_R on all cDNA. The paper's data handling went like this. Normalization of each sample was performed by random selection of 1 million high-quality reads, each carrying a distinct molecular identifier. Instead of being binned into consensus sequences, reads with shared molecular identifiers were discarded. MiTCR, run with a Q25 quality threshold and the strictest error-elimination algorithm, handled CDR3 identification, clonotype clustering and error correction. A nonparametric unseen species model with Euler transformation was used to estimate lower-bound total TCR beta diversity. TCRdb itself trimmed the public reads at Q25 with fastp, ran MiXCR and retained productive beta chains. Duplicate CDR3 protein sequences are folded into a single record with the most common DNA and genes. The V and J calls shown here were made by TCRdb, not taken from the authors' results. Recorded for this sample are 650,000 to 1,000,000 distinct CDR3 sequences; 35% to 40% of them occurred a single time. 10% to 15% of the sample goes to the ten largest clones.

V was cut back by 4 bases and J by 3 bases, leaving a gap of 12 bases between them. The germline V gene yields SGHTA for CDR1 and FQGNSA for CDR2. The CDR3 runs 14 amino acids, cysteine and phenylalanine included. Only the CDR3 DNA stays, 42 bases, in frame from base 1. The donors were 40 or so Caucasian individuals from Russia, aged roughly 6 to 100 years, who were systemically healthy. Ten milliliters of peripheral blood were drawn from each donor into EDTA-treated Vacutainer tubes. Ficoll-Paque density-gradient centrifugation was used to isolate PBMCs, with at least 6.5 million per sample. Total RNA, at least 6 micrograms per sample, was extracted from PBMCs with Trizol reagent. Naive CD45RAhigh/CD27high T cell percentages were measured by flow cytometry on a PBMC aliquot from every donor.

Source material: blood. This clonotype originated in a man between 18 and 35 years old in good health. The sequence is built from TRBV7-2 and TRBJ1-1; confidence is insufficient to name the D gene. The CDR3 amino acid sequence is: CASSSVVSDTEAFF. The DNA sequence is TGTGCCAGCAGCTCAGTAGTGTCGGACACTGAAGCTTTCTTT.